The clone carrying this T cell receptor beta chain has a count of ten or more. Antigen: not known. TCRdb redid the calling of the reads with MiXCR, one entry per CDR3 protein. The sample comprises approximately 240,000 distinct CDR3 sequences, 9% to 15% of which are singletons, and under 2% rests with the top ten. This CDR3 region has 15 residues. V was trimmed by 5 bases and J by 1 base, leaving 14 bases between them. Germline CDR1 SGHVS, CDR2 FQNEAQ. The data belong to a study of T cell repertoires in cytomegalovirus infection. Study details: Public signatures in TCR beta pointed to CMV infection and matching HLA type. Study-level findings and limits: There were HLA-C-restricted CMV-specific TCR beta clonotypes dominating the ex vivo response.

Sample: PBMCs. The chain joins TRBV7-8 to TRBJ2-5; a possible D gene is TRBD1 (5 bases). The TCR originated in a human donor in good health (CMV status not recorded). Some clones in this sample may be carry-over from other donors' samples. Here the CDR3 DNA reads TGTGCCAGCAGCCCCAGTGGGGCAGTCCAAGAGACCCAGTACTTC. Protein sequence: CASSPSGAVQETQYF.